This TCR beta chain was sequenced during a study of blood T cell repertoires in COVID-19. Looking at the study overall: Sites across the United States, Italy and Spain contributed samples from acute and convalescent COVID-19. In each case, the material was cDNA or gDNA derived from T cells, B-cell-depleted T cells, or PBMCs.

In the authors' methods: Amplification from reference gene primers served as the basis for estimated nucleated cell counts. Sequencing was performed with immunoSEQ multiplex PCR; in TCRdb, only in-frame clones are kept and a portion is missing. The V and J calls and the clone size are those of that table, but D and trimming were determined from the DNA. The table lists about 210,000 clones, about 83% of them singletons, with less than 3.5% in the top ten. Germline CDR1 is SGHKS and CDR2 is YYEKEE (reference sequence). V lost 4 bases, J lost 7 bases, and 9 bases stayed unmatched. The CDR3 loop spans 14 amino acids.

The rearrangement joins TRBV5-5 to TRBJ2-7; 9 positions agree with TRBD1. This TCR was recovered from a man aged 45 to 65 with active or convalescent COVID-19. Material for sequencing was peripheral blood. The CDR3 bases are TGTGCCAGCAGCATTTACAGGGGGCATCGAGAGCAGTACTTC. It translates to CASSIYRGHREQYF.